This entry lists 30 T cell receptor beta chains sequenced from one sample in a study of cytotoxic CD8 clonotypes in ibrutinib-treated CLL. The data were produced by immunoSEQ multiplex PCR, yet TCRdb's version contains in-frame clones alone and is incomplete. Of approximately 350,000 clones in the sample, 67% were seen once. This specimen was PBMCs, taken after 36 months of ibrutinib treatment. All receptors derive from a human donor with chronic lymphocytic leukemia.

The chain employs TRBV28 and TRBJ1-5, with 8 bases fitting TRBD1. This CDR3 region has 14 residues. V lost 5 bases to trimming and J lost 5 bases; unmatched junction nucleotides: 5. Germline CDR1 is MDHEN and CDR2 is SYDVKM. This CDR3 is CASSRRTGYQPQHF. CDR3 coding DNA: TGTGCCAGCAGTCGCCGGACAGGGTATCAGCCCCAGCATTTT. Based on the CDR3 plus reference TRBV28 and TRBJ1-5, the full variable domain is DVKVTQSSRYLVKRTGEKVFLECVQDMDHENMFWYRQDPGLGLRLIYFSYDVKMKEKGDIPEGYSVSREKKERFSLILESASTNQTSMYLCASSRRTGYQPQHFGDGTRLSIL.

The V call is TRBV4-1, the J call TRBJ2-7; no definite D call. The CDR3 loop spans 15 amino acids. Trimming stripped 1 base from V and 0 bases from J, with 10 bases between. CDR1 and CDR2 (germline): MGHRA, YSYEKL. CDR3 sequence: CASSQVAGPSYEQYF. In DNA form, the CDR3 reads TGCGCCAGCAGCCAAGTTGCTGGGCCCTCCTACGAGCAGTACTTC.

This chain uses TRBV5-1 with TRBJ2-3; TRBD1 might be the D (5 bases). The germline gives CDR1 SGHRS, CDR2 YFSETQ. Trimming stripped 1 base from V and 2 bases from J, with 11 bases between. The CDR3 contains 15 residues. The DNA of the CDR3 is TGCGCCAGCAGCTTGTACGACAGAGACACAGATACGCAGTATTTT. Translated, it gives CASSLYDRDTDTQYF.

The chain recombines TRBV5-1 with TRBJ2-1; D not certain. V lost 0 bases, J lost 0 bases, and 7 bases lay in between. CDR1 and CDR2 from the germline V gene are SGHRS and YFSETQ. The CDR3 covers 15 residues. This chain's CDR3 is CASSLEVGSYNEQFF. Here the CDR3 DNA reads TGCGCCAGCAGCTTGGAGGTCGGCTCCTACAATGAGCAGTTCTTC.

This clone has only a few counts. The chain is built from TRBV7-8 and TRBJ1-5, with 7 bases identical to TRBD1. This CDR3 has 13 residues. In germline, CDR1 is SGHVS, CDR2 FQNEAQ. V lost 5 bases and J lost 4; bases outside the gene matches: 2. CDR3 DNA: TGTGCCAGCAGCCTCAGGGGGAATCAGCCCCAGCATTTT. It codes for CASSLRGNQPQHF.

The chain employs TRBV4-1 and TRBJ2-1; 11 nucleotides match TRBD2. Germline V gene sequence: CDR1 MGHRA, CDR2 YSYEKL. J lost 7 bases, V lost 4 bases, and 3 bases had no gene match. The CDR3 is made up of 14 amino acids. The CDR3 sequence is CASSLAGGLNEQFF. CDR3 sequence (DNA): TGCGCCAGCAGCCTAGCGGGGGGGTTGAATGAGCAGTTCTTC.

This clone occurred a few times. The CDR3 bases are TGTGCCAGCAGCGCGAGCCAGGGGGCGGGGGAAAAACTGTTTTTT. As protein: CASSASQGAGEKLFF. The chain is built from TRBV6-1 and TRBJ1-4, with 8 bases aligning to TRBD1. Looked up from germline, CDR1 is MNHNS and CDR2 is SASEGT. The CDR3 consists of 15 residues. With V trimmed by 6 bases and J by 8 bases, 11 bases remained unmatched.

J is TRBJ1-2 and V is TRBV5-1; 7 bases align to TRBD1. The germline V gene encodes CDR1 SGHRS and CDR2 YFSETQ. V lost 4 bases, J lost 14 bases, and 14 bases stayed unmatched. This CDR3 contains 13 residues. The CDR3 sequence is CASSPNPDRPPTF. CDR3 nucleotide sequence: TGCGCCAGCAGCCCTAACCCGGACAGGCCTCCTACCTTC.

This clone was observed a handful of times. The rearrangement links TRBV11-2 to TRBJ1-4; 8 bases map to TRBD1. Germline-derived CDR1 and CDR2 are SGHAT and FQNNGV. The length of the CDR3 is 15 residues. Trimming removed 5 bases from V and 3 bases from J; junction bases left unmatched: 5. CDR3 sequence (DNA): TGTGCCAGCAGCCTAACAGGGGGGGCTAATGAAAAACTGTTTTTT. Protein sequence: CASSLTGGANEKLFF.

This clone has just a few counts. CDR3 residues: CATSREAGASADTQYF. CDR3 DNA: TGTGCCACCAGCAGAGAGGCAGGGGCGAGTGCAGATACGCAGTATTTT. The chain joins TRBV15 to TRBJ2-3; maybe TRBD1 (6 bases). CDR3 length equals 16 residues. The V gene lost 0 bases and the J gene lost 4 bases, with 14 bases spanning the gap. Germline CDR1 and CDR2: LNHNV and YYDKDF (reference sequence).

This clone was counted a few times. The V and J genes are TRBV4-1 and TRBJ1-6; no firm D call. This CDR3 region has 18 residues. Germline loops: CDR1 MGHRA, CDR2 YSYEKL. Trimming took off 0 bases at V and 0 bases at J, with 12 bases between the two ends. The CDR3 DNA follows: TGCGCCAGCAGCCAAGAACCGGGAGTGGACTCCTATAATTCACCCCTCCACTTT. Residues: CASSQEPGVDSYNSPLHF.

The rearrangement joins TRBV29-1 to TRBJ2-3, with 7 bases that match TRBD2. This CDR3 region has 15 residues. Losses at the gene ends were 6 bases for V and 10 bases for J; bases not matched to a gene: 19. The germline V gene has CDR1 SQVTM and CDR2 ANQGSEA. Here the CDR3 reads CSVEPTGLPYKAQYF. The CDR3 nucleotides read TGCAGCGTCGAGCCTACGGGACTACCATATAAAGCGCAGTATTTT.

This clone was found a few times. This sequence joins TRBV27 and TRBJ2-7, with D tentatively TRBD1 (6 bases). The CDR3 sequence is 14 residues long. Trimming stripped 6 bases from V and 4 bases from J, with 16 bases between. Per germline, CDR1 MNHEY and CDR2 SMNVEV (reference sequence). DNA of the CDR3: TGTGCCAGCAGGTCGACAGGCCCCTTTTACGAGCAGTACTTC. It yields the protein CASRSTGPFYEQYF.

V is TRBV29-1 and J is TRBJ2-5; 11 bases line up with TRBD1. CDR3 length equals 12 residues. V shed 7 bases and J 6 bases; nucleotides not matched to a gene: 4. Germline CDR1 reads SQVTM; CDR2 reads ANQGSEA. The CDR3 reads CSGGQGGKTQYF. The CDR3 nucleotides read TGCAGCGGGGGACAGGGGGGAAAGACCCAGTACTTC.

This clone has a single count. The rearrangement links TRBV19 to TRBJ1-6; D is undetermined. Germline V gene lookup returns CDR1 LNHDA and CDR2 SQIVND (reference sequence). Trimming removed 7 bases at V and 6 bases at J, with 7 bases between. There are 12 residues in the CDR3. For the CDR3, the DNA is TGTGCCAGTAAGGAGGCTAATTCACCCCTCCACTTT. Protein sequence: CASKEANSPLHF.

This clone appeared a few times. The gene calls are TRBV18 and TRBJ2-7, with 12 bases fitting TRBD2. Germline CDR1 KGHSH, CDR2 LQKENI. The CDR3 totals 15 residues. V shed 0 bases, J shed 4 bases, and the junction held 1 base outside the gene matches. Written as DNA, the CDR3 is TGTGCCAGCTCACCACCGACTAGCGGGGGTTACGAGCAGTACTTC. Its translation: CASSPPTSGGYEQYF.

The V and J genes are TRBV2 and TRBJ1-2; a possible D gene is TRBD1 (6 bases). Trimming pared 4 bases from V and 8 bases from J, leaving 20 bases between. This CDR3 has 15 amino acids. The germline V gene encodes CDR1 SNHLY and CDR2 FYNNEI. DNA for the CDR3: TGTGCCAGCAGTGGACTCATATTCTATGGGGGCGGCTACACCTTC. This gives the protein CASSGLIFYGGGYTF.

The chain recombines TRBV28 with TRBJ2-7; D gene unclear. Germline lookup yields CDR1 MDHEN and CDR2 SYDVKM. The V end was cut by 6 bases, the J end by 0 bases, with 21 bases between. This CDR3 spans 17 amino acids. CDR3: CASRPRHGDIRSYEQYF. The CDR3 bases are TGTGCCAGCAGGCCCCGCCATGGTGATATTCGCTCCTACGAGCAGTACTTC.

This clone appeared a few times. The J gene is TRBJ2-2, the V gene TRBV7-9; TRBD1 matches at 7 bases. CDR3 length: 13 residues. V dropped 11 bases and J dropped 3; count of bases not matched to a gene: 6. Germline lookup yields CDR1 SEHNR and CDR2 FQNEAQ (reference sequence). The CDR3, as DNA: TGTGCCGGTCGACAGGGAGACACCGGGGAGCTGTTTTTT. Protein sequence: CAGRQGDTGELFF.

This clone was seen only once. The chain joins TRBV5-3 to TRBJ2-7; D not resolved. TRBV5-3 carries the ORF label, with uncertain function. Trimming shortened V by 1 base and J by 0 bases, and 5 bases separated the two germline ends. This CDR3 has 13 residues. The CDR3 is CARSLYHSYEQYF. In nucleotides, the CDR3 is TGTGCCAGAAGCTTGTACCACTCCTACGAGCAGTACTTC.

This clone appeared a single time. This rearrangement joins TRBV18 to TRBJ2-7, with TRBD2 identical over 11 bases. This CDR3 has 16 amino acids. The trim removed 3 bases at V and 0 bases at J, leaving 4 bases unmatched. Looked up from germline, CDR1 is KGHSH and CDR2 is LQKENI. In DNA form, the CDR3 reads TGTGCCAGCTCACCGGTAGCGGGAGGGAGCTCCTACGAGCAGTACTTC. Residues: CASSPVAGGSSYEQYF.

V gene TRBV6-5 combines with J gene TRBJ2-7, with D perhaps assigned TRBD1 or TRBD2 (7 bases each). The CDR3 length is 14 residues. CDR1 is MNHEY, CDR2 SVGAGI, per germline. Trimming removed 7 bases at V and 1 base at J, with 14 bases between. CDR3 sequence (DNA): TGTGCCAGCAAGGTGCAGGGGGGGTCCTACGAGCAGTACTTC. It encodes CASKVQGGSYEQYF.

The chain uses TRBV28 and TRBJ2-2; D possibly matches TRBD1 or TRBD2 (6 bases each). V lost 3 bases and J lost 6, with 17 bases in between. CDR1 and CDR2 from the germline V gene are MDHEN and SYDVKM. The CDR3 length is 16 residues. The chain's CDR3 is CASSLRGVLLAGELFF. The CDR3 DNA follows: TGTGCCAGCAGTTTGAGGGGGGTTCTGCTCGCCGGGGAGCTGTTTTTT.

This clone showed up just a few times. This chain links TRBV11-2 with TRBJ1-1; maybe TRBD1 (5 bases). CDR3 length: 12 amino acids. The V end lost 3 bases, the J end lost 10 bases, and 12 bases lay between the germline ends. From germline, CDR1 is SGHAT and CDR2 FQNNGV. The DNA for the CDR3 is TGTGCCAGCAGCTTCGGCTTTCAGGGAGCTTTCTTT. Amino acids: CASSFGFQGAFF.

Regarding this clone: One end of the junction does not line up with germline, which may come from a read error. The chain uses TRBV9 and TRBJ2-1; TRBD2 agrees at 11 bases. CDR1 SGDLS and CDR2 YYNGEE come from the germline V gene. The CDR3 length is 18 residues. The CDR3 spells CASSLHSGGASSFNEQFF. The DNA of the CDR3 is TGTGCCAGCAGCCTACATAGCGGGGGGGCCTCATCCTTCAATGAGCAGTTCTTC.

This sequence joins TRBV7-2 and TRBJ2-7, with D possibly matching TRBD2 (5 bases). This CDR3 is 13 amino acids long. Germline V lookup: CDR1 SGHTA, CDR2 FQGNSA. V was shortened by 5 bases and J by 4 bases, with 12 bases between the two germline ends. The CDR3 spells CASSPRVGYEQYF. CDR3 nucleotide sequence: TGTGCCAGCAGCCCGCGGGTGGGGTACGAGCAGTACTTC.

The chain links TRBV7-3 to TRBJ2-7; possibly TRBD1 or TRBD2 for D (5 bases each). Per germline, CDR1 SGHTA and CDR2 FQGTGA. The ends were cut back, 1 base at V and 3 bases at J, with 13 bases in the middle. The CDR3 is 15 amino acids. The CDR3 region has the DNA TGTGCCAGCAGCTTAAGGGGGAGAGTGGGCTACGAGCAGTACTTC. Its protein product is CASSLRGRVGYEQYF.

The CDR3 DNA follows: TGTGCCAGCAGCTCCCGGACTAGCGGGAGTCGAGAGACCCAGTACTTC. Translation: CASSSRTSGSRETQYF. This chain connects TRBV13 to TRBJ2-5; 13 positions match TRBD2. CDR1 is PRHDT and CDR2 is FYEKMQ in the germline V gene (reference sequence). The junction had 6 bases not matched to a gene; V was cut back by 4 bases and J by 4 bases. This CDR3 region has 16 residues.

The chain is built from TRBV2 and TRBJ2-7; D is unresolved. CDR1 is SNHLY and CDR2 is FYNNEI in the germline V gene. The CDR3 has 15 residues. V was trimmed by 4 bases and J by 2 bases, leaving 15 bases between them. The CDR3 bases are TGTGCCAGCAGTGCGATCACACAGCGCACCTACGAGCAGTACTTC. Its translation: CASSAITQRTYEQYF.

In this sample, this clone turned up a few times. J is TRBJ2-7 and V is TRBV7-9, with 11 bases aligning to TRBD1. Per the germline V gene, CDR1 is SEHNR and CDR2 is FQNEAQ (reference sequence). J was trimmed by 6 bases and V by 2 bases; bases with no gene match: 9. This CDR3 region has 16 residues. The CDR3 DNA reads TGTGCCAGCAGCTTACGGACAGGGGGCGTCTTGGGCGAGCAGTACTTC. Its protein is CASSLRTGGVLGEQYF.